The clone carrying this T cell receptor (beta chain) occurred a few times. The antigen is undetermined. Amplified TCR beta CDR3 regions derived from RNA transcripts. The HTBI set primed first-round TCR CDR3 RT-PCR. In TCRdb, the multiplex PCR reads were re-called with MiXCR into one record per CDR3 protein. The table shows some 510,000 distinct CDR3 sequences, with around 21% occurring only once. These data originate in a study of T cells in Graves' hyperthyroidism and ophthalmopathy. Germline V gives CDR1 LNHDA, CDR2 SQIVND (reference sequence). This CDR3 spans 15 amino acids. Trimming cost V 3 bases and J 4 bases; bases outside gene matches: 4. The study excluded patients with uncontrolled infection, other autoimmune disease, pregnancy or lactation. Using 10 ml of fresh peripheral blood, PBMCs were prepared. Study-wide results and limits: Ophthalmopathy was separated from stable hyperthyroidism by a 13 V-J model.

J is TRBJ1-2 and V is TRBV19; 11 bases fit TRBD1. This TCR came from a young man with Graves' hyperthyroidism. Source material: blood. The CDR3 protein is CASSIEGTGGYGYTF. The CDR3 DNA reads as TGTGCCAGTAGTATTGAAGGGACAGGGGGCTATGGCTACACCTTC.